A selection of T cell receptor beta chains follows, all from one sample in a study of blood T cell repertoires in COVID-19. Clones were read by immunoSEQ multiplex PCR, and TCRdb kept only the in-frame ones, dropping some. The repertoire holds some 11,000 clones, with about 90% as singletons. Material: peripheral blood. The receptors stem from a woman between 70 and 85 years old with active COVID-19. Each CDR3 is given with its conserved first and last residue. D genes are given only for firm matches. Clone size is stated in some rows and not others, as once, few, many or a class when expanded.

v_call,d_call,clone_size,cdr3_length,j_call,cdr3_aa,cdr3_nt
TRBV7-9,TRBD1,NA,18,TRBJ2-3,CASSLKGGQGVGRDTQYF,TGTGCCAGCAGCTTAAAAGGCGGACAGGGGGTGGGTCGGGATACGCAGTATTTT
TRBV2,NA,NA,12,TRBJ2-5,CASVIELETQYF,TGTGCCAGCGTTATAGAGCTAGAGACCCAGTACTTC
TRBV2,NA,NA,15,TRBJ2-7,CASSAPTVSSYEQYF,TGTGCCAGCAGTGCCCCGACAGTTTCATCCTACGAGCAGTACTTC
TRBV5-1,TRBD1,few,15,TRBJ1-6,CASTPTGDYNSPLHF,TGCGCCAGCACTCCTACAGGGGACTATAATTCACCCCTCCACTTT
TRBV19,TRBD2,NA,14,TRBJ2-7,CASSIREGLYEQYF,TGTGCCAGTAGTATACGGGAGGGCCTCTACGAGCAGTACTTC
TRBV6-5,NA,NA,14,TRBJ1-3,CASSYAGSGNTIYF,TGTGCCAGCAGTTACGCAGGCTCTGGAAACACCATATATTTT
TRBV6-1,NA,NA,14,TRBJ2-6,CASSEARTFDVLTF,TGTGCCAGCAGTGAAGCGAGAACGTTTGACGTCCTGACTTTC
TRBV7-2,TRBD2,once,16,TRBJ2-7,CASSLGQSSGRSEQYF,TGTGCCAGCAGCTTAGGCCAGTCTAGCGGGAGGAGCGAGCAGTACTTC
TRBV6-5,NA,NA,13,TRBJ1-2,CASSNRVSRGYTF,TGTGCCAGCAGTAACAGGGTTTCCAGGGGCTACACCTTC
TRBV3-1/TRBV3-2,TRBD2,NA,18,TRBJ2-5,CASSQDLGTSGSQETQYF,TGTGCCAGCAGCCAAGATCTTGGGACTAGCGGGAGCCAAGAGACCCAGTACTTC
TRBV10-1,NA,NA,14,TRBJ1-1,CASSDQGTNTEAFF,TGCGCCAGCAGTGATCAGGGGACGAACACTGAAGCTTTCTTT
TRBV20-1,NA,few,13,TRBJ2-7,CSASTPNRYEQYF,TGCAGTGCTAGTACCCCAAACCGGTACGAGCAGTACTTC
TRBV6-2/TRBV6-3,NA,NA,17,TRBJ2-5,CASSYSAGLGEQETQYF,TGTGCCAGCAGTTACTCGGCAGGCCTCGGGGAACAAGAGACCCAGTACTTC
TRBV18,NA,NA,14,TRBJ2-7,CASSPLDNSYEQYF,TGTGCCAGCTCACCCCTCGACAACTCCTACGAGCAGTACTTC
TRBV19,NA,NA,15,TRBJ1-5,CASTPTQGSNQPQHF,TGTGCCAGTACCCCGACACAGGGCAGCAATCAGCCCCAGCATTTT
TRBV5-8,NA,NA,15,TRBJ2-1,CASSLTGGGHNEQFF,TGTGCCAGCAGCCTCACAGGGGGGGGACACAATGAGCAGTTCTTC
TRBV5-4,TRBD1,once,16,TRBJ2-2,CASSQAGTGGTGELFF,TGTGCCAGCAGCCAGGCGGGGACAGGGGGCACCGGGGAGCTGTTTTTT
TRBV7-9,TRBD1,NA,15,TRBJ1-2,CASSPPGQGDYGYTF,TGTGCCAGCAGCCCTCCCGGGCAGGGGGACTATGGCTACACCTTC
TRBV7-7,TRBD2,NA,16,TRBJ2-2,CASSLGLAGTTGELFF,TGTGCCAGCAGCTTGGGACTAGCGGGGACAACCGGGGAGCTGTTTTTT
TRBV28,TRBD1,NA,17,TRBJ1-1,CASSDGTGGITEGEAFF,TGTGCCAGCAGTGATGGGACAGGGGGAATAACAGAAGGTGAAGCTTTCTTT
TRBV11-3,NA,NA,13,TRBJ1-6,CASSLAGNSPLHF,TGTGCCAGCAGCTTGGCAGGGAATTCACCCCTCCACTTT
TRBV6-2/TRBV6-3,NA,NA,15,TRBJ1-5,CASSYADSSNQPQHF,TGTGCCAGCAGTTACGCGGACAGCAGCAATCAGCCCCAGCATTTT
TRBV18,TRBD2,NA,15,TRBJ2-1,CASSPREREGNEQFF,TGTGCCAGCTCACCAAGGGAGCGGGAGGGAAATGAGCAGTTCTTC
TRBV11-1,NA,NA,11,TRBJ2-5,CASSNGETQYF,TGTGCCAGCAGCAACGGGGAGACCCAGTACTTC
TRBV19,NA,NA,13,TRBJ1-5,CASSPQGNQPQHF,TGTGCCAGTAGTCCTCAGGGCAATCAGCCCCAGCATTTT
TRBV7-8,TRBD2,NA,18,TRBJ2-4,CASSSGLAGVLAKNIQYF,TGTGCCAGCAGCTCCGGACTAGCGGGAGTCCTAGCCAAAAACATTCAGTACTTC